This TCR beta chain was sequenced during a study of T cells in Graves' hyperthyroidism and ophthalmopathy. Ten or more counts support this clonotype. The CDR3 consists of 11 residues. V shed 6 bases and J shed 6 bases, with 11 bases lying between them. Germline values: CDR1 SQVTM, CDR2 ANQGSEA. Amplification targeted TCR beta CDR3 regions from RNA transcripts. First-round RT-PCR of the TCR CDR3 relied on the HTBI primer set. TCRdb redid the calling of the multiplex PCR reads with MiXCR, one entry per CDR3 protein. The sample lists 360,000 or so distinct CDR3 sequences; around a sixth were seen once. Material for sequencing was blood. This sequence joins TRBV29-1 and TRBJ1-1; D is perhaps TRBD1 (5 bases). The receptor was isolated from a woman aged 40 to 50 with Graves' ophthalmopathy. The DNA for the CDR3 is TGCAGCGTCCGGGGGGTTTCTGAAGCTTTCTTT. Its protein is CSVRGVSEAFF.